This T cell receptor beta chain was retrieved from a study of blood T cell repertoires in COVID-19. The wider study: Samples of COVID-19 (acute and convalescent) were obtained from the United States, Italy and Spain. PBMCs, B-cell-depleted T cells, or T cells provided the cDNA or gDNA that made up the material.

Profiled with immunoSEQ multiplex PCR; TCRdb holds only in-frame clones, not every one. The data hold 400,000 to 550,000 clones, with approximately 90% observed a single time. Trimming removed 4 bases at V and 2 bases at J, with 16 bases between. This CDR3 spans 15 amino acids. Germline lookup yields CDR1 SGHNT and CDR2 YYREEE (reference sequence). Sequenced sample: peripheral blood. The chain joins TRBV5-4 to TRBJ2-7; perhaps TRBD1 as D (5 bases). The sequence was obtained from a woman aged 30 to 39 with acute or convalescent COVID-19. This CDR3 is CASSPGRAGPYEQYF. The CDR3 region has the DNA TGTGCCAGCAGCCCTGGAAGGGCAGGGCCCTACGAGCAGTACTTC. The entire variable domain, with the rest obtained from reference TRBV5-4 and TRBJ2-7, is as follows: ETGVTQSPTHLIKTRGQQVTLRCSSQSGHNTVSWYQQALGQGPQFIFQYYREEENGRGNFPPRFSGLQFPNYSSELNVNALELDDSALYLCASSPGRAGPYEQYFGPGTRLTVT.